This T cell receptor beta chain was retrieved from a study of T cell clonotyping in hematopoietic cell transplantation. Overall study results and limits: Graft donor and pretransplant recipient Inverse Simpson Index values predicted broader posttransplant TCR diversity. Few recipient clonotypes overlapped donors; over 95% were de novo at given depth. Pathologically expanded recipient clonotypes increased progressively from day 30 to day 180 as diversity fell.

The method was immunoSEQ multiplex PCR; TCRdb's version includes in-frame clones alone and lacks a portion of them. The profile shows nearly 9,500 clones, around 97% of them singletons. As concerns this clone: Antigen specificity is unknown.

The TCR was taken from a male patient between 60 and 69 years old who had an allogeneic stem cell transplant from a related donor, so the T cells may come from the graft donor. Some clones in this sample may be carry-over from other donors' samples. Here the sequenced sample was peripheral blood mononuclear cells, taken 100 days after allogeneic stem cell transplant.

The CDR3 is CASSTDRDTEAFF. CDR3 sequence (DNA): TGCGCCAGCAGCACTGACAGGGACACTGAAGCTTTCTTT. This chain uses TRBV5-1 with TRBJ1-1, with 7 bases matching TRBD1. The germline V gene has CDR1 SGHRS and CDR2 YFSETQ. J was trimmed by 3 bases and V by 4 bases; bases with no gene match: 3. CDR3 size: 13 residues.